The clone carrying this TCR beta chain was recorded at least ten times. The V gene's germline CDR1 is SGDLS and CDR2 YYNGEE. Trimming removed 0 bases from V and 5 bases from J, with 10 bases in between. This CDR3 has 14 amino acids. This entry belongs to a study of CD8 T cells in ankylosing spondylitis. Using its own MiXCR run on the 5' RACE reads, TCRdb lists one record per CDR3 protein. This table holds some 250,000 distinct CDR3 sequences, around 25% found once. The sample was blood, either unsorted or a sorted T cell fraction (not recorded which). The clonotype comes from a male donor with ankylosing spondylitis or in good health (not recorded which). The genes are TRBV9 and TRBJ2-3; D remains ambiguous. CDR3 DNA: TGTGCCAGCAGCGTAGAATCCCCGGTAGATACGCAGTATTTT. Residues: CASSVESPVDTQYF.